This T cell receptor beta chain was recovered during a study of identical twins. TCRdb passed the 5' RACE reads through MiXCR, listing each CDR3 protein once. The sample lists around 1.7 million distinct CDR3 sequences, less than 35% occurring once. Trimming took off 1 base at V and 1 base at J, with 7 bases between the two ends. The CDR3 is 14 residues long. Per germline, CDR1 MNHNY and CDR2 SVGAGI (reference sequence). Sequencing used cord blood. The V call is TRBV6-6, the J call TRBJ1-1; D is unresolved. The clonotype was recovered from a newborn girl in good health. CDR3 coding DNA: TGTGCCAGCAGTTACTTAAACCGGAACACTGAAGCTTTCTTT. It yields the protein CASSYLNRNTEAFF.